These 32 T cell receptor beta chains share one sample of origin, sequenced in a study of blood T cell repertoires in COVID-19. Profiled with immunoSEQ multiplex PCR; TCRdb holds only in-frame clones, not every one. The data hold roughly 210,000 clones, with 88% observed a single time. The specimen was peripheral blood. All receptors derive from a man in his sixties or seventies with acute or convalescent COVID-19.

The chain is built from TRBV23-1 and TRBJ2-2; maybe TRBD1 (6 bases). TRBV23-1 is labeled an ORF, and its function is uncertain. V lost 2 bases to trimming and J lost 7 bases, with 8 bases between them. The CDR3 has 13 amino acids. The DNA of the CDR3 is TGCGCCAGCAGTCAAAGACAGGACGGGGAGCTGTTTTTT. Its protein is CASSQRQDGELFF.

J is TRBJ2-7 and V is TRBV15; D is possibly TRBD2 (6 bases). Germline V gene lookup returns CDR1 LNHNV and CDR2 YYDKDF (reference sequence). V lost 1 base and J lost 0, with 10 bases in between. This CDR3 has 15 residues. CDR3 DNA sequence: TGTGCCACCAGCAGAGCTGGACTAAGCTCCTACGAGCAGTACTTC. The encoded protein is CATSRAGLSSYEQYF.

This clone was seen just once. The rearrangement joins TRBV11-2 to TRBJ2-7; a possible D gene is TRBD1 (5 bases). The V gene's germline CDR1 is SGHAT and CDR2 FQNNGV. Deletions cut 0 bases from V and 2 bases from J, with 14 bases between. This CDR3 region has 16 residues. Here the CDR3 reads CASSLDPGIQTYEQYF. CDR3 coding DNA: TGTGCCAGCAGCTTAGACCCAGGGATACAAACCTACGAGCAGTACTTC. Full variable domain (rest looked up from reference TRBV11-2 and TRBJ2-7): EAGVAQSPRYKIIEKRQSVAFWCNPISGHATLYWYQQILGQGPKLLIQFQNNGVVDDSQLPKDRFSAERLKGVDSTLKIQPAKLEDSAVYLCASSLDPGIQTYEQYFGPGTRLTVT.

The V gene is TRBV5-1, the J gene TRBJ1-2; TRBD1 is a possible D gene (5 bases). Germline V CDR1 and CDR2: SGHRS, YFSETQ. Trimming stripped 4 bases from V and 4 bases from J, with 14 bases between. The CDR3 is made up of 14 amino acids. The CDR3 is CASSGQGKGYGYTF. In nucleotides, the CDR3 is TGCGCCAGCAGCGGACAAGGGAAAGGCTATGGCTACACCTTC.

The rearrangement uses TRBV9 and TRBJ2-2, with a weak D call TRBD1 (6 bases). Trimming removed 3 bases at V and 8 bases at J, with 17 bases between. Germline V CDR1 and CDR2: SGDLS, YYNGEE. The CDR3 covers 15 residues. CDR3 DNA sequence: TGTGCCAGCAGCGCATTAAGGACAGTTACAGGGGAGCTGTTTTTT. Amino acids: CASSALRTVTGELFF. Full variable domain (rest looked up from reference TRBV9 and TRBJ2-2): DSGVTQTPKHLITATGQRVTLRCSPRSGDLSVYWYQQSLDQGLQFLIQYYNGEERAKGNILERFSAQQFPDLHSELNLSSLELGDSALYFCASSALRTVTGELFFGEGSRLTVL.

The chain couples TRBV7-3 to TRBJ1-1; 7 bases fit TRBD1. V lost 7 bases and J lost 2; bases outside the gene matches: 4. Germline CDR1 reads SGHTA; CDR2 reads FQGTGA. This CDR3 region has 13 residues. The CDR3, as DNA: TGTGCCAGCACGAGGGGGCGAAACACTGAAGCTTTCTTT. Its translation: CASTRGRNTEAFF.

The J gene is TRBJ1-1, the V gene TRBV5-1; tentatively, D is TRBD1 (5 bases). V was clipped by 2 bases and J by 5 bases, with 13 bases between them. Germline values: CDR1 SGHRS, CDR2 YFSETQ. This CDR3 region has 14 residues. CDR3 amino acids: CASSFLGGDTEAFF. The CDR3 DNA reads TGCGCCAGCAGCTTCCTGGGAGGGGATACTGAAGCTTTCTTT.

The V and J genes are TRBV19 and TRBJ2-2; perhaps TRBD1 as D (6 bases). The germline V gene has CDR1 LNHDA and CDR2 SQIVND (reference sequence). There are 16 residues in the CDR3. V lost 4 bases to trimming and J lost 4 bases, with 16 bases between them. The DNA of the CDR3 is TGTGCCAGTAGTAGGGGCGACAGGTTGGCCACCGGGGAGCTGTTTTTT. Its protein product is CASSRGDRLATGELFF.

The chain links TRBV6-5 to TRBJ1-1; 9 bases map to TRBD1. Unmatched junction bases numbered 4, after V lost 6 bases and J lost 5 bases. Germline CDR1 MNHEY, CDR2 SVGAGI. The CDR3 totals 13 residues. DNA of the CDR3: TGTGCCAGCAGGCGCGGACAGGGGACTGAAGCTTTCTTT. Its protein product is CASRRGQGTEAFF.

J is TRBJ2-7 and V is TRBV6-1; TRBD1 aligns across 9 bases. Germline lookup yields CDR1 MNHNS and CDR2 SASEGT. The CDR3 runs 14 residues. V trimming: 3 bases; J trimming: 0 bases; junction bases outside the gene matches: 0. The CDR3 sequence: CASSEGQGSYEQYF. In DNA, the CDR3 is TGTGCCAGCAGTGAGGGACAGGGCTCCTACGAGCAGTACTTC.

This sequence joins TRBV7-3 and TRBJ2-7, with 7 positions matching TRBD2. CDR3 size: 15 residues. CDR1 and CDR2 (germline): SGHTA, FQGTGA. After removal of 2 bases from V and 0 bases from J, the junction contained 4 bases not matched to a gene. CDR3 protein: CASSLGLGSSYEQYF. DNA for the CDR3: TGTGCCAGCAGCTTAGGACTAGGTTCCTCCTACGAGCAGTACTTC.

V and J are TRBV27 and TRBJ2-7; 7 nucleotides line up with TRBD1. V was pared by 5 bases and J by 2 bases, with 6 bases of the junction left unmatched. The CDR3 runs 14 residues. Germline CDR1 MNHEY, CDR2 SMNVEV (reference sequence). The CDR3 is CASSARQGTYEQYF. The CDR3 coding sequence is TGTGCCAGCAGTGCCCGACAGGGAACCTACGAGCAGTACTTC.

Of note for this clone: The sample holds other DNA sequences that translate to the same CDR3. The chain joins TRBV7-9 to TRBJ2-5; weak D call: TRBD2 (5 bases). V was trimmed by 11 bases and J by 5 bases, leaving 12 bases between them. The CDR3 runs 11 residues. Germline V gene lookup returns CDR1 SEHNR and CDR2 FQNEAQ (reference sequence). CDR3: CASTPGETQYF. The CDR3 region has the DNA TGTGCCTCCACTCCGGGGGAGACCCAGTACTTC.

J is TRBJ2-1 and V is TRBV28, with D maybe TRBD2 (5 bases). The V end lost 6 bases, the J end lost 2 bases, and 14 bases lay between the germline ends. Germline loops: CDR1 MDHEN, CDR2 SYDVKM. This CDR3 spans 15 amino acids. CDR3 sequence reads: CASSRPGSTYNEQFF. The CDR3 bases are TGTGCCAGCAGCCGGCCGGGATCAACCTACAATGAGCAGTTCTTC.

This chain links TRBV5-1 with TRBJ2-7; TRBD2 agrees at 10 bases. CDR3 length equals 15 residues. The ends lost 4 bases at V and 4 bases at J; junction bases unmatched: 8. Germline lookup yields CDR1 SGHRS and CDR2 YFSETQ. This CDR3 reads CASSKRTSGNYEQYF. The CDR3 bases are TGCGCCAGCAGCAAAAGGACTAGCGGTAATTACGAGCAGTACTTC.

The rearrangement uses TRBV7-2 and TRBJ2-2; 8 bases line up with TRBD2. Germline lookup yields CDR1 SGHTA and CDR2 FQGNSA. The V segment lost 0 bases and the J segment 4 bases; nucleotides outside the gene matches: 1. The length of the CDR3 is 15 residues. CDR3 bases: TGTGCCAGCAGCTTAGCTAGCGGGATCACCGGGGAGCTGTTTTTT. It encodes CASSLASGITGELFF. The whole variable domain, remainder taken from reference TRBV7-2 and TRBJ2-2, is GAGVSQSPSNKVTEKGKDVELRCDPISGHTALYWYRQSLGQGLEFLIYFQGNSAPDKSGLPSDRFSAERTGGSVSTLTIQRTQQEDSAVYLCASSLASGITGELFFGEGSRLTVL.

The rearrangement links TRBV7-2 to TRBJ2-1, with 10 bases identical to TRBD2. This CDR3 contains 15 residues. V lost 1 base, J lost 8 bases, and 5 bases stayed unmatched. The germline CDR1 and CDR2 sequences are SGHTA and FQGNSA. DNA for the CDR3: TGTGCCAGCAGCTTAGGGCTAGCGGGAGAATATGAGCAGTTCTTC. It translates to CASSLGLAGEYEQFF.

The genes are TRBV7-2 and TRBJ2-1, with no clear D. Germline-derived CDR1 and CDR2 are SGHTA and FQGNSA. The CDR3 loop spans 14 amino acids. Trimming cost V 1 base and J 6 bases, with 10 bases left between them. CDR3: CASSLDEWSNEQFF. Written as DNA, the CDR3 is TGTGCCAGCAGCTTAGATGAATGGAGCAATGAGCAGTTCTTC.

The CDR3 sequence is CASSPGAETQYF. The CDR3 nucleotides read TGTGCCAGCAGTCCAGGGGCAGAGACCCAGTACTTC. The chain joins TRBV6-6 to TRBJ2-5; possible D gene TRBD1, 6 bases. CDR3 length equals 12 residues. Germline V CDR1 and CDR2: MNHNY, SVGAGI (reference sequence). Trimming took off 5 bases at V and 4 bases at J, with 8 bases between the two ends.

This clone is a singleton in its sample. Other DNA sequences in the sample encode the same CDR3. CDR3 sequence (DNA): TGTGCCAGCAGCTTAACTGGCTATGGCTACACCTTC. As protein: CASSLTGYGYTF. The chain joins TRBV7-9 to TRBJ1-2; no clear D gene. The CDR3 loop spans 12 amino acids. Trimming took 2 bases from V and 4 from J, leaving 5 bases between them. The germline CDR1 and CDR2 sequences are SEHNR and FQNEAQ (reference sequence).

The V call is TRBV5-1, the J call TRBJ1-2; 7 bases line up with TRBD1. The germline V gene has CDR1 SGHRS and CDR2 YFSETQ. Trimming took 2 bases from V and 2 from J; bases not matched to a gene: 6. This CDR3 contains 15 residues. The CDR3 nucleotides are TGCGCCAGCAGCTTTGACAGGGCCGGGAACTATGGCTACACCTTC. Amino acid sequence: CASSFDRAGNYGYTF.

The CDR3, as DNA: TGTGCCAGCAGTTCGACAGGGTCTGGGAACACTGAAGCTTTCTTT. Its protein is CASSSTGSGNTEAFF. The chain carries TRBV27 and TRBJ1-1; 7 bases agree with TRBD1. The ends lost 4 bases at V and 1 base at J; junction bases unmatched: 6. Germline CDR1 MNHEY, CDR2 SMNVEV (reference sequence). CDR3 length: 15 residues.

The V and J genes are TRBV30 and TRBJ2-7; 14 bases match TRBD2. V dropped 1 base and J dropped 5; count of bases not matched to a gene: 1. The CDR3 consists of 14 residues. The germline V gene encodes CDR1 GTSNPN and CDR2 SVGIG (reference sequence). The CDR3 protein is CAWSATSGRDEQYF. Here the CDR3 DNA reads TGTGCCTGGAGTGCGACTAGCGGGAGGGACGAGCAGTACTTC.

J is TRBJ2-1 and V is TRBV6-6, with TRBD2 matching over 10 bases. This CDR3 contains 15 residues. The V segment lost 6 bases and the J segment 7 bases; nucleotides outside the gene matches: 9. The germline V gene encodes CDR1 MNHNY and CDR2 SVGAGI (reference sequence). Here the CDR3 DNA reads TGTGCCAGCAGCCTACAAGCGGGAGGGGGTAATGAGCAGTTCTTC. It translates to CASSLQAGGGNEQFF.

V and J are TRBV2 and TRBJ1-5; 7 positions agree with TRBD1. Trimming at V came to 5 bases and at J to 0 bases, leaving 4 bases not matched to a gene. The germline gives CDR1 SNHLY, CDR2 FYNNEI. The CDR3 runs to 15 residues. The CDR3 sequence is CASSPQGGSNQPQHF. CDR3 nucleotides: TGTGCCAGCAGTCCTCAGGGGGGTAGCAATCAGCCCCAGCATTTT.

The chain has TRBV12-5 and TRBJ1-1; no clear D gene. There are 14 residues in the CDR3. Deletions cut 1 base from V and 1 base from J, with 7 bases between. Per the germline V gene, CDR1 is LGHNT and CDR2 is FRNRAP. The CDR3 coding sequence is TGTGCTAGTGGTTTGGCCAGCGAGAACACTGAAGCTTTCTTT. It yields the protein CASGLASENTEAFF.

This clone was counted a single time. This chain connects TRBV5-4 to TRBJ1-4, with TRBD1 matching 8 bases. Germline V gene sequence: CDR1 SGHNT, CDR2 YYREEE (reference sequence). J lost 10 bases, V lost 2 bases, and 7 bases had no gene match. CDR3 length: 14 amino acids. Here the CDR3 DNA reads TGTGCCAGCAGCTTACAGGGGGATGTGGGAAAACTGTTTTTT. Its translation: CASSLQGDVGKLFF.

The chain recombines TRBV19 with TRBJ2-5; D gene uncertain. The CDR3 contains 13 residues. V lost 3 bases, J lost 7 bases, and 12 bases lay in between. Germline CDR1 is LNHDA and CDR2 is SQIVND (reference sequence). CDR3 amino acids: CASSIRMRGTQYF. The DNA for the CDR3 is TGTGCCAGTAGTATTCGGATGAGAGGGACCCAGTACTTC.

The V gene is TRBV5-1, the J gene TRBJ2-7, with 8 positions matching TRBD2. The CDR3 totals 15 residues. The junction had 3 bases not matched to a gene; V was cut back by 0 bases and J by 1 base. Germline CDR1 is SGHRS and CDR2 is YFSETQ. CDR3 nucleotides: TGCGCCAGCAGCTTGGGGACTAGCAGTTCCTACGAGCAGTACTTC. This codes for CASSLGTSSSYEQYF.

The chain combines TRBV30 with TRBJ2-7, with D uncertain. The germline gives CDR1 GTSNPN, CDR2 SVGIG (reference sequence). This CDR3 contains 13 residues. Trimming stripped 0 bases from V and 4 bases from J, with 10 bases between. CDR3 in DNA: TGTGCCTGGAGTGTGGGTCAGGCTTACGAGCAGTACTTC. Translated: CAWSVGQAYEQYF.

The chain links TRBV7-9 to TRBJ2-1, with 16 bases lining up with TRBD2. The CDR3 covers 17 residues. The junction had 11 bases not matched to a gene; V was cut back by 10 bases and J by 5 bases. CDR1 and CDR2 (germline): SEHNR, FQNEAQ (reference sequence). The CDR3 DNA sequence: TGTGCCACCCGTCCGGGACTAGCGGGAGGGCCGGACAATGAGCAGTTCTTC. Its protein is CATRPGLAGGPDNEQFF.

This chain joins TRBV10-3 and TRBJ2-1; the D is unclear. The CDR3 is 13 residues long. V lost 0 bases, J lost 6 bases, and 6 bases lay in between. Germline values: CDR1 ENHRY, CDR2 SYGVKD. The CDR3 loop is CAISESISNEQFF. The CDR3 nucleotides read TGTGCCATCAGTGAGTCGATCAGCAATGAGCAGTTCTTC.